These T cell receptor beta chains were read from a single sample in a study of blood T cell repertoires in COVID-19. Using immunoSEQ multiplex PCR, the repertoire was profiled, and TCRdb retains in-frame clones only, with some absent. The data show about 160,000 clones, more than 75% seen once. Sequencing used peripheral blood. These receptors were obtained from a human donor with acute or convalescent COVID-19. The donor label of this sample is uncertain. The conserved cysteine and the conserved F or W are not part of the CDR3 here. Each record gives: V gene, J gene, CDR3 protein.

TRBV29-1	TRBJ1-2	SVEAGAQANYGYT
TRBV2	TRBJ2-3	ASSGGADTQY
TRBV15	TRBJ2-1	ATSRVTSGGRDEQF
TRBV12-3/TRBV12-4	TRBJ2-7	ASGIYEQY
TRBV19	TRBJ1-1	ASTPFPQGGDTEAF
TRBV3-1/TRBV3-2	TRBJ1-3	ASSQVRSGGLSGNTIY
TRBV7-8	TRBJ1-1	ASSLRQGIKNTEAF
TRBV2	TRBJ2-5	ASIQGGQETQY
TRBV7-2	TRBJ1-5	ASSLRGSSNQPQH
TRBV10-3	TRBJ1-1	AISEQGGTNTEAF
TRBV5-1	TRBJ2-5	ASSLARITGASARTQY
TRBV7-9	TRBJ2-7	ASSRDRGDEQY
TRBV7-2	TRBJ1-1	ASSLDIRAIMNTEAF
TRBV5-6	TRBJ1-1	ASRIRQGANTEAF
TRBV6-1	TRBJ2-7	ASSEAGLAPYEQY
TRBV2	TRBJ2-7	ASREPGSISEQY
TRBV9	TRBJ1-6	ASSVDPGNSPLH
TRBV6-1	TRBJ2-1	ASSGRTASSYNEQF
TRBV2	TRBJ1-5	ASKIQGRDQPQH
TRBV19	TRBJ1-5	ASSPPTRATFSRNQPQH
TRBV19	TRBJ1-2	ASRTPGGYGYT
TRBV14	TRBJ2-1	ASSLGRGTGVNNEQF
TRBV5-1	TRBJ1-1	ASSLTQGTRTEAF
TRBV29-1	TRBJ1-4	SVGPGGDLGKLF
TRBV18	TRBJ2-7	ASSRNSPGLDSEQY
TRBV3-1/TRBV3-2	TRBJ1-1	ASSHRQGTREAF
TRBV6-6	TRBJ2-5	ASSKDRGPETQY
TRBV19	TRBJ1-3	ASSIIRGMNSGNTIY